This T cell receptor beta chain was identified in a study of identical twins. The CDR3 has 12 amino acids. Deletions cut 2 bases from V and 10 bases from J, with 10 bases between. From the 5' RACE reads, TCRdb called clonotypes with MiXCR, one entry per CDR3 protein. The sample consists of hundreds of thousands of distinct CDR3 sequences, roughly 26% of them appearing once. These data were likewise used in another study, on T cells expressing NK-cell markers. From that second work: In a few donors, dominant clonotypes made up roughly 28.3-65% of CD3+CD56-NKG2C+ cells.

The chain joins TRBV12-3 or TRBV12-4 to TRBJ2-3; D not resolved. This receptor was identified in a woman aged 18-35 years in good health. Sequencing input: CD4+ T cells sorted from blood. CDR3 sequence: CASSLRRRPQYF. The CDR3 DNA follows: TGTGCCAGCAGTTTACGGCGTCGTCCGCAGTATTTT.